Following are 27 T cell receptor beta chains from one sample sequenced in a study of low-dose radiotherapy and immunotherapy resistance in tumors. Alpha- and beta-chain coverage of first-strand cDNA came from TRAV- and TRBV-specific primers. The authors ran 20 PCR cycles to amplify TCRs with a constant-region primer and V-primer adapter. TCRdb recomputed calls from the reads with MiXCR, one row per CDR3 protein. The table lists some 57,000 distinct CDR3 sequences, about 23% of them singletons, with less than 7.5% in the top ten. The sample's time point: after trial treatment. The treatment here: LDRT plus nivolumab, ipilimumab, low-dose cyclophosphamide and aspirin (RACIN trial). Sequenced here: PBMCs, sampled after low-dose radiotherapy plus immunotherapy. These receptors all come from a male donor with prostate cancer.

This clonotype was recorded many times. The chain combines TRBV28 with TRBJ2-7; D is unclear. Trimming stripped 3 bases from V and 4 bases from J, with 10 bases between. The length of the CDR3 is 13 residues. CDR1 and CDR2 from the germline V gene are MDHEN and SYDVKM. CDR3 protein: CASSLSDKYEQYF. Written as DNA, the CDR3 is TGTGCCAGCAGTTTGTCAGACAAATACGAGCAGTACTTC.

In its sample, this clonotype was seen many times. V gene TRBV7-8 combines with J gene TRBJ2-1; 8 bases are a match to TRBD2. Germline V CDR1 and CDR2: SGHVS, FQNEAQ. The CDR3 runs to 15 residues. Trimming at V came to 1 base and at J to 7 bases, leaving 6 bases not matched to a gene. The DNA of the CDR3 is TGTGCCAGCAGCTTAGTCTCGGGAGGGACTAATGAGCAGTTCTTC. This sequence encodes CASSLVSGGTNEQFF.

This clonotype was recorded a few times. V and J are TRBV6-5 and TRBJ1-5, with no clear D. The V and J ends lost 3 bases and 7 bases respectively, with 16 bases between them. Germline V lookup: CDR1 MNHEY, CDR2 SVGAGI. The CDR3 totals 15 residues. The CDR3 loop is CASSYRPNSEQPQHF. The CDR3 nucleotides are TGTGCCAGCAGTTATCGTCCGAACAGTGAACAGCCCCAGCATTTT.

Ten or more counts support this clonotype. The V gene is TRBV7-3, the J gene TRBJ2-3; TRBD1 might be the D (6 bases). The CDR3 covers 14 residues. V was clipped by 0 bases and J by 8 bases, with 12 bases between them. Germline V gene data show CDR1 as SGHTA and CDR2 as FQGTGA. The CDR3 DNA reads as TGTGCCAGCAGCTTAACGGCAGGGGTGCGTACGCAGTATTTT. Its protein is CASSLTAGVRTQYF.

On this clonotype: This probably arose from a read error, given a far larger clone one base away. The J gene is TRBJ2-4, the V gene TRBV29-1, with D perhaps being TRBD1 or TRBD2 (5 bases each). CDR1 and CDR2 from the germline V gene are SQVTM and ANQGSEA. V lost 7 bases to trimming and J lost 13 bases, with 17 bases between them. The CDR3 is 11 residues long. DNA of the CDR3: TGCAGCGGAGGGGTGGGCGCTGAGCAGTACTTC. Its protein is CSGGVGAEQYF.

On this clonotype itself: A single base is all that separates this from a far larger clone, so a read error is likely. The rearrangement links TRBV6-6 to TRBJ2-7; D is possibly TRBD1 (6 bases). The CDR3 has 15 residues. The V end was cut by 2 bases, the J end by 7 bases, with 18 bases between. Germline V gene lookup returns CDR1 MNHNY and CDR2 SVGAGI (reference sequence). The CDR3 DNA reads as TGTGCCAGCAGTTACCTCAGAGGGGGATACAATGAGCAGTACTTC. Translation: CASSYLRGGYNEQYF.

At least ten counts were recorded for this clonotype. The V and J genes are TRBV11-2 and TRBJ2-1, with 8 bases that match TRBD2. Trimming removed 1 base from V and 7 bases from J; junction bases left unmatched: 6. CDR1 is SGHAT, CDR2 FQNNGV, per germline. The CDR3 has 15 residues. This CDR3 reads CASSLAGGKRNEQFF. The CDR3 coding sequence is TGTGCCAGCAGCTTAGCGGGAGGGAAACGAAATGAGCAGTTCTTC.

The CDR3 sequence: CASSFTGTGRYEQYF. The CDR3 DNA reads TGTGCCAGCAGTTTCACCGGGACAGGGCGCTACGAGCAGTACTTC. The chain is built from TRBV28 and TRBJ2-7; 9 bases are a match to TRBD1. The ends lost 3 bases at V and 3 bases at J; junction bases unmatched: 6. Germline assignment: CDR1 MDHEN and CDR2 SYDVKM. CDR3 size: 15 residues. Together with reference TRBV28 and TRBJ2-7, the CDR3 gives the full variable domain: DVKVTQSSRYLVKRTGEKVFLECVQDMDHENMFWYRQDPGLGLRLIYFSYDVKMKEKGDIPEGYSVSREKKERFSLILESASTNQTSMYLCASSFTGTGRYEQYFGPGTRLTVT.

This clonotype was observed many times. The chain employs TRBV7-2 and TRBJ2-1; TRBD2 agrees at 10 bases. In germline, CDR1 is SGHTA, CDR2 FQGNSA. Trimming at V came to 7 bases and at J to 7 bases, leaving 13 bases not matched to a gene. The CDR3 is made up of 16 amino acids. The chain's CDR3 is CASKQKQRGGMNEQFF. The DNA for the CDR3 is TGTGCCAGCAAACAAAAACAGCGGGGGGGCATGAATGAGCAGTTCTTC.

This clonotype was counted at least ten times. The V gene is TRBV5-1, the J gene TRBJ2-7; D remains unclear. The CDR3 is made up of 14 amino acids. The germline CDR1 and CDR2 sequences are SGHRS and YFSETQ. V lost 0 bases and J lost 7, with 14 bases in between. The CDR3 bases are TGCGCCAGCAGCTTGGACGGCCAAAGATTGGAGCAGTACTTC. The encoded protein is CASSLDGQRLEQYF.

This clonotype has more than one count but fewer than ten. This rearrangement joins TRBV6-1 to TRBJ1-5; TRBD1 matches 7 bases. With V trimmed by 1 base and J by 2 bases, 2 bases remained unmatched. The CDR3 is 15 amino acids. Per the germline V gene, CDR1 is MNHNS and CDR2 is SASEGT. The DNA of the CDR3 is TGTGCCAGCAGTGAAGTCAGGGGGGGCAATCAGCCCCAGCATTTT. Residues: CASSEVRGGNQPQHF.

This clonotype has a handful of counts. The V and J genes are TRBV6-2 or TRBV6-3 and TRBJ2-5; 9 positions agree with TRBD2. Germline V lookup: CDR1 MNHEY, CDR2 SVGEGT. The CDR3 consists of 15 residues. V was clipped by 0 bases and J by 2 bases; unmatched bases: 1. The CDR3 sequence is CASSYSGLAQETQYF. The CDR3 coding sequence is TGTGCCAGCAGTTACTCGGGACTAGCACAAGAGACCCAGTACTTC.

This clonotype was seen repeatedly, ten times or more. CDR3 amino acids: CASSVSLQGGDTEAFF. DNA of the CDR3: TGTGCCAGCAGCGTTTCCCTACAGGGGGGGGACACTGAAGCTTTCTTT. The chain couples TRBV9 to TRBJ1-1; TRBD1 aligns across 8 bases. Germline loops: CDR1 SGDLS, CDR2 YYNGEE. This CDR3 contains 16 residues. Trimming at V came to 2 bases and at J to 3 bases, leaving 9 bases not matched to a gene.

This clonotype is categorized as medium-sized. CDR3 DNA: TGTGCCAGCAGCTCCCCTGGGGAACGCGTTAGCTCCTACAATGAGCAGTTCTTC. It specifies CASSSPGERVSSYNEQFF. The chain employs TRBV11-2 and TRBJ2-1; D not certain. CDR3 length: 18 amino acids. CDR1 and CDR2 (germline): SGHAT, FQNNGV. The ends were cut back, 4 bases at V and 0 bases at J, with 19 bases in the middle. Filled out from reference TRBV11-2 and TRBJ2-1, the complete variable domain reads EAGVAQSPRYKIIEKRQSVAFWCNPISGHATLYWYQQILGQGPKLLIQFQNNGVVDDSQLPKDRFSAERLKGVDSTLKIQPAKLEDSAVYLCASSSPGERVSSYNEQFFGPGTRLTVL.

This clonotype was counted at least ten times. The chain has TRBV5-4 and TRBJ2-2; 10 bases agree with TRBD2. The V gene's germline CDR1 is SGHNT and CDR2 YYREEE (reference sequence). V lost 4 bases to trimming and J lost 2 bases; unmatched junction nucleotides: 11. CDR3 length: 18 residues. The CDR3 nucleotides are TGTGCCAGCAGCCGGGGGGGGCTAGCGGGAGTAAACACCGGGGAGCTGTTTTTT. It specifies CASSRGGLAGVNTGELFF.

This clonotype occurred a few times. This rearrangement joins TRBV7-8 to TRBJ2-5; no clear D gene. V was clipped by 2 bases and J by 2 bases, with 9 bases between them. CDR3 length: 14 residues. Germline CDR1 is SGHVS and CDR2 is FQNEAQ. The CDR3 region is CASSLPGLQETQYF. The DNA for the CDR3 is TGTGCCAGCAGCTTACCGGGCCTACAAGAGACCCAGTACTTC. Variable domain in full (rest from reference TRBV7-8 and TRBJ2-5): GAGVSQSPRYKVAKRGQDVALRCDPISGHVSLFWYQQALGQGPEFLTYFQNEAQLDKSGLPSDRFFAERPEGSVSTLKIQRTQQEDSAVYLCASSLPGLQETQYFGPGTRLLVL.

With respect to this clonotype: The limits of the CDR3 on the DNA are not certain, so only TCRdb's listed CDR3 is given. The V and J genes are TRBV6-2 or TRBV6-3 and TRBJ2-2; the table's D call, TRBD1, was not checked against the DNA. Germline V gene lookup returns CDR1 MNHEY and CDR2 SVGEGT. The CDR3 is 14 residues long, ends included. The CDR3 loop is CARWTGHTGELFFF.

The genes are TRBV10-3 and TRBJ2-3; D tentatively reads TRBD1 or TRBD2 (5 bases each). Germline CDR1 is ENHRY and CDR2 is SYGVKD. This CDR3 spans 17 amino acids. Deletions cut 0 bases from V and 4 bases from J, with 17 bases between. CDR3 sequence reads: CAISESARGQGPDTQYF. In nucleotides, the CDR3 is TGTGCCATCAGTGAGTCGGCGAGGGGCCAAGGGCCAGATACGCAGTATTTT.

This clonotype was seen only once. The DNA of the CDR3 is TGTGCCACCAGTGACCCTGGAAGCAATCAGCCCCAGCATTTT. It yields the protein CATSDPGSNQPQHF. This sequence joins TRBV24-1 and TRBJ1-5; D not certain. The CDR3 has 14 residues. The V and J ends lost 4 bases and 1 base respectively, with 7 bases between them. Germline lookup yields CDR1 KGHDR and CDR2 SFDVKD.

This clonotype was seen at least ten times. V usage is TRBV19 and J usage is TRBJ2-5, with D perhaps matching TRBD2 (6 bases). With 0 bases removed from V and 7 bases from J, the gap between germline ends came to 15 bases. This CDR3 has 15 residues. Per germline, CDR1 LNHDA and CDR2 SQIVND (reference sequence). CDR3 nucleotide sequence: TGTGCCAGTAGTATAGATACTAGGAGGGATGCGACCCAGTACTTC. Translating gives CASSIDTRRDATQYF.

As for this clonotype: A far larger clone lies a single base away; this is likely a read error. V gene TRBV28 combines with J gene TRBJ1-6, with D perhaps TRBD1 (6 bases). This CDR3 has 14 amino acids. CDR1 MDHEN and CDR2 SYDVKM come from the germline V gene. This CDR3 is CASSLRQEASSLHF. DNA of the CDR3: TGTGCCAGCAGTCTGCGACAGGAGGCTTCATCCCTCCACTTT.

CDR3 DNA: TGCGCCAGCAGCCAGGGGCGGACCCAGTACTTC. This gives the protein CASSQGRTQYF. The V call is TRBV5-1, the J call TRBJ2-5; possible D gene TRBD1, 6 bases. Germline V lookup: CDR1 SGHRS, CDR2 YFSETQ. The V end lost 4 bases, the J end lost 7 bases, and 8 bases lay between the germline ends. The CDR3 is made up of 11 amino acids.

Only one count was recorded for this clonotype. This chain joins TRBV7-9 and TRBJ2-3; either TRBD1 or TRBD2 may supply D (5 bases each). The germline V and J ends were trimmed by 7 bases and 1 base, with 15 bases remaining between them. This CDR3 has 15 amino acids. CDR1 SEHNR and CDR2 FQNEAQ come from the germline V gene (reference sequence). The CDR3 DNA reads as TGTGCCAGCACCCTGGGGGAGAGTCGCACAGATACGCAGTATTTT. This codes for CASTLGESRTDTQYF. Complete variable domain (other parts from reference TRBV7-9 and TRBJ2-3): DTGVSQNPRHKITKRGQNVTFRCDPISEHNRLYWYRQTLGQGPEFLTYFQNEAQLEKSRLLSDRFSAERPKGSFSTLEIQRTEQGDSAMYLCASTLGESRTDTQYFGPGTRLTVL.

This clonotype appeared once. This likely reflects a read error, since a far larger clone is one base away. This chain uses TRBV3-1 with TRBJ2-7, with 13 nucleotides matching TRBD2. The J segment lost 7 bases and the V segment lost 6 bases, leaving 9 bases of the junction unmatched. This CDR3 region has 15 residues. CDR1 is LGHDT, CDR2 YNNKEL, per germline (reference sequence). This CDR3 is CASSRGTSGTNEQYF. CDR3 nucleotide sequence: TGTGCCAGCAGTCGCGGGACTAGCGGGACCAATGAGCAGTACTTC.

The table lists this clonotype with a count of one. A far larger clone is one base from this, pointing to a likely read error. CDR3 bases: TGTGCCAGCAGTTACTCGAACTCGGGGCCAGATACGCAGTATTTT. This encodes CASSYSNSGPDTQYF. This chain uses TRBV6-5 with TRBJ2-3; D may match TRBD1 or TRBD2 (5 bases each). The CDR3 has 15 amino acids. With 0 bases removed from V and 4 bases from J, the gap between germline ends came to 11 bases. Germline CDR1 MNHEY, CDR2 SVGAGI.

This clonotype was picked up many times. V and J are TRBV6-2 or TRBV6-3 and TRBJ2-7; no firm D call. This CDR3 comprises 13 residues. Looked up from germline, CDR1 is MNHEY and CDR2 is SVGEGT. Trimming removed 1 base at V and 5 bases at J, with 9 bases between. CDR3 residues: CASSYYTIHEQYF. In DNA, the CDR3 is TGTGCCAGCAGTTACTACACCATCCACGAGCAGTACTTC.

This clonotype was observed many times. The rearrangement joins TRBV2 to TRBJ2-7; 10 bases align to TRBD1. The V gene end was trimmed by 6 bases and the J gene end by 2 bases; junction bases not matched to a gene: 1. The CDR3 spans 13 residues. Per the germline V gene, CDR1 is SNHLY and CDR2 is FYNNEI. As DNA, the CDR3 is TGTGCCAGCAGGGGGACAGGGGCCTACGAGCAGTACTTC. It encodes CASRGTGAYEQYF.